This T cell receptor beta chain was profiled in a study of T cells after yellow fever vaccination. One entry per CDR3 protein results from TCRdb running MiXCR on the 5' RACE reads. The profile shows over 300,000 distinct CDR3 sequences, roughly 3.9% of them singletons. Comment on this clonotype: Its cognate antigen is unknown.

Germline CDR1 reads MNHNS; CDR2 reads SASEGT. The CDR3 is 11 amino acids. Trimming stripped 6 bases from V and 10 bases from J, with 12 bases between. Points from the study as a whole: Among all clonotypes, a small share was observed in both CD4 and CD8 compartments.

This rearrangement joins TRBV6-1 to TRBJ1-1, with no clear D. The input for sequencing was PBMCs, taken 5 days after the yellow fever booster vaccination. This clonotype was sampled from a man aged 18 to 29 who received the YFV17D yellow fever vaccine. The CDR3 protein is CASREEVGAFF. For the CDR3, the DNA is TGTGCCAGCAGGGAGGAGGTGGGAGCTTTCTTT.